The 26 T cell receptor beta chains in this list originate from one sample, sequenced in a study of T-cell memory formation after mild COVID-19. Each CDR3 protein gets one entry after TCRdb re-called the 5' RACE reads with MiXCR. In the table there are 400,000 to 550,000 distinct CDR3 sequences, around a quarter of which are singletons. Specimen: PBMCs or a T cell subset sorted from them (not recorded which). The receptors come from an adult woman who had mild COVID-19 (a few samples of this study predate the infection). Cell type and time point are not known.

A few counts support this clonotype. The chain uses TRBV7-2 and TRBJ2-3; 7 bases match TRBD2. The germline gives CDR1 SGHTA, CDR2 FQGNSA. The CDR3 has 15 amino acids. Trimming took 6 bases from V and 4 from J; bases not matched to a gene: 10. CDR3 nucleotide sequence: TGTGCCAGCAGGGTCGGGGAGGGCCATTCAGATACGCAGTATTTT. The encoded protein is CASRVGEGHSDTQYF. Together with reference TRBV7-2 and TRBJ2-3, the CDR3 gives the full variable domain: GAGVSQSPSNKVTEKGKDVELRCDPISGHTALYWYRQSLGQGLEFLIYFQGNSAPDKSGLPSDRFSAERTGGSVSTLTIQRTQQEDSAVYLCASRVGEGHSDTQYFGPGTRLTVL.

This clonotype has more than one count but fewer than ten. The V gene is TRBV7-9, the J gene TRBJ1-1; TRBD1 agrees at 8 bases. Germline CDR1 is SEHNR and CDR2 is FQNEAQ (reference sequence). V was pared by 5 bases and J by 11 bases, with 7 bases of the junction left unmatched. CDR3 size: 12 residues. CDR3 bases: TGTGCCAGCAGCCTGGACAGGGAGGATGCTTTCTTT. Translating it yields CASSLDREDAFF.

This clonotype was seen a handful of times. This CDR3 reads CASRDGGSSTDTQYF. Here the CDR3 DNA reads TGCGCCAGCAGGGACGGCGGGAGTAGTACAGATACGCAGTATTTT. The chain carries TRBV5-1 and TRBJ2-3; the match to TRBD2 covers 7 bases. The CDR3 is 15 amino acids. Per the germline V gene, CDR1 is SGHRS and CDR2 is YFSETQ. V gave up 5 bases and J gave up 3 bases; unmatched junction bases: 9. Combining the CDR3 with reference TRBV5-1 and TRBJ2-3 gives the whole variable domain KAGVTQTPRYLIKTRGQQVTLSCSPISGHRSVSWYQQTPGQGLQFLFEYFSETQRNKGNFPGRFSGRQFSNSRSEMNVSTLELGDSALYLCASRDGGSSTDTQYFGPGTRLTVL.

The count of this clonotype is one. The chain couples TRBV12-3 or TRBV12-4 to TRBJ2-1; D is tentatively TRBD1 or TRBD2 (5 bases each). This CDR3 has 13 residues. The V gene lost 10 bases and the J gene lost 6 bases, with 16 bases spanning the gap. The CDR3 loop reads CANGRGGGNEQFF. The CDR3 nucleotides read TGTGCCAATGGGCGTGGTGGGGGCAATGAGCAGTTCTTC.

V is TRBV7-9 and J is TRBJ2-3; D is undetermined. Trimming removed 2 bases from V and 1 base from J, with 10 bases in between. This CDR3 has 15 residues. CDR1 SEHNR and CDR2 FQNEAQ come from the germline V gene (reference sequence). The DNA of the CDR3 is TGTGCCAGCAGCTTACCGGCAGTCCGCACAGATACGCAGTATTTT. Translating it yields CASSLPAVRTDTQYF.

This CDR3 is CASSPLGYEQFF. The CDR3 DNA reads as TGTGCCAGCAGCCCGCTAGGATATGAGCAGTTCTTC. V and J are TRBV7-9 and TRBJ2-1; D is uncertain. The germline CDR1 and CDR2 sequences are SEHNR and FQNEAQ (reference sequence). Trimming pared 5 bases from V and 8 bases from J, leaving 10 bases between. The CDR3 is 12 amino acids.

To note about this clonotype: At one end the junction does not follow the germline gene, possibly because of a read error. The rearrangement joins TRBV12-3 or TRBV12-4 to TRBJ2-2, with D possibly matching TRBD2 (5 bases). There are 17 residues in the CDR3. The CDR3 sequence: CASSLYGGLANTGEMFF. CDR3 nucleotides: TGTGCCAGCAGTTTGTATGGCGGGCTCGCGAACACCGGGGAGATGTTTTTT.

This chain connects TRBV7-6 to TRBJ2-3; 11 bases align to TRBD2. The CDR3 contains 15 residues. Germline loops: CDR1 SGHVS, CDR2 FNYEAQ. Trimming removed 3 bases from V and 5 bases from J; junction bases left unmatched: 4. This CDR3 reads CASSFSGGAVDTQYF. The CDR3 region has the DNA TGTGCCAGCAGCTTTAGCGGGGGGGCCGTAGATACGCAGTATTTT. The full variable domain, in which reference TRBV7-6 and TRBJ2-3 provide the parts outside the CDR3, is GAGVSQSPRYKVTKRGQDVALRCDPISGHVSLYWYRQALGQGPEFLTYFNYEAQQDKSGLPNDRFSAERPEGSISTLTIQRTEQRDSAMYRCASSFSGGAVDTQYFGPGTRLTVL.

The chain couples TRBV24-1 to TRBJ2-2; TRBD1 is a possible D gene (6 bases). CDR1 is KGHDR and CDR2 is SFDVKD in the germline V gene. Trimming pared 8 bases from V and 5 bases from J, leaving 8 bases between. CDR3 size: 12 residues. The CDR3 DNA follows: TGTGCCACCAATACAGGGACCGGGGAGCTGTTTTTT. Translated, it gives CATNTGTGELFF.

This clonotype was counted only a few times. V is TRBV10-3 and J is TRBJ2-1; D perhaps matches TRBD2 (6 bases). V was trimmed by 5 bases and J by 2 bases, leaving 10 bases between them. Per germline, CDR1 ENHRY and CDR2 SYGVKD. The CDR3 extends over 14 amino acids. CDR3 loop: CAISSAGTYNEQFF. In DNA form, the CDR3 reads TGTGCCATCAGTTCAGCGGGTACCTACAATGAGCAGTTCTTC.

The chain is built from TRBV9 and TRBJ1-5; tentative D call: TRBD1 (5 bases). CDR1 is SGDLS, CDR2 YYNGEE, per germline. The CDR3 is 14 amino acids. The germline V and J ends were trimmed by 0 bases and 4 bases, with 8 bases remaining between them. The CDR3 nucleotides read TGTGCCAGCAGCGTAGGAGGGGTAAATCAGCCCCAGCATTTT. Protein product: CASSVGGVNQPQHF.

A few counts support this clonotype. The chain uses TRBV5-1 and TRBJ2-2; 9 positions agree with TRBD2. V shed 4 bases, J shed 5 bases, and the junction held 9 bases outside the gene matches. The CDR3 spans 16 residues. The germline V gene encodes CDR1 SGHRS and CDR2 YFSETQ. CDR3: CASSVGTSHKTGELFF. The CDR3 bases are TGCGCCAGCAGCGTCGGGACTAGCCACAAGACCGGGGAGCTGTTTTTT.

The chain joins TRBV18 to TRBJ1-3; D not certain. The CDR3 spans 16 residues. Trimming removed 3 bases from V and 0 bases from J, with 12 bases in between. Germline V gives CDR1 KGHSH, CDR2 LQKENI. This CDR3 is CASSPTVLSSGNTIYF. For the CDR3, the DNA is TGTGCCAGCTCACCGACCGTATTGAGCTCTGGAAACACCATATATTTT.

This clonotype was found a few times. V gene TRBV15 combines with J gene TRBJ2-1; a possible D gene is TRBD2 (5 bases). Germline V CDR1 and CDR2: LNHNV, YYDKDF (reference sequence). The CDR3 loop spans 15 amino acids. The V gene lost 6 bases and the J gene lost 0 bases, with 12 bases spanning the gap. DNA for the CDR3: TGTGCCACCAGTACGGGAATGAGCTCCTACAATGAGCAGTTCTTC. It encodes CATSTGMSSYNEQFF.

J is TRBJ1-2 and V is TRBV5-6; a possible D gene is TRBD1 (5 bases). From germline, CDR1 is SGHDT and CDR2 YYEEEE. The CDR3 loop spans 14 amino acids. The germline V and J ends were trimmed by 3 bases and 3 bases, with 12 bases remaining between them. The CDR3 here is CASSSSTVYYGYTF. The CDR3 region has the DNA TGTGCCAGCAGCTCTTCGACAGTCTACTATGGCTACACCTTC.

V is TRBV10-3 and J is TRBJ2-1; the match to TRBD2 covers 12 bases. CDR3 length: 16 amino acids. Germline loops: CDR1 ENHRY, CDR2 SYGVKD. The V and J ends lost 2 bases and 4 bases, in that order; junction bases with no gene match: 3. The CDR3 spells CAISEVTSGRYNEQFF. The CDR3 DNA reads TGTGCCATCAGTGAGGTAACTAGCGGGAGGTACAATGAGCAGTTCTTC.

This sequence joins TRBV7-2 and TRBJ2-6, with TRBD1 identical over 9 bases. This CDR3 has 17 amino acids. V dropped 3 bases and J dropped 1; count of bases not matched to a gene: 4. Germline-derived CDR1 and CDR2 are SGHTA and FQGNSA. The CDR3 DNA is TGTGCCAGCAGCTTCGGACAGGGGAAGTCTGGGGCCAACGTCCTGACTTTC. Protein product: CASSFGQGKSGANVLTF. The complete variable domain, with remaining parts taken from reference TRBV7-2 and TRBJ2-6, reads GAGVSQSPSNKVTEKGKDVELRCDPISGHTALYWYRQSLGQGLEFLIYFQGNSAPDKSGLPSDRFSAERTGGSVSTLTIQRTQQEDSAVYLCASSFGQGKSGANVLTFGAGSRLTVL.

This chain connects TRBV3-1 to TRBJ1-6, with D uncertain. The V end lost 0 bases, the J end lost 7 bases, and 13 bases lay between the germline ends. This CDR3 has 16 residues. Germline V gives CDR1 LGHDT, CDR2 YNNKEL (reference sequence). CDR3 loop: CASSQDPWRVNSPLHF. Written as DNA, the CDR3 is TGTGCCAGCAGCCAAGATCCTTGGAGGGTCAATTCACCCCTCCACTTT.

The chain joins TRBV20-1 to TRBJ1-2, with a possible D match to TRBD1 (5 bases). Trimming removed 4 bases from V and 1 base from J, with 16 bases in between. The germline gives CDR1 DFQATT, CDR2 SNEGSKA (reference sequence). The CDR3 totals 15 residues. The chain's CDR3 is CSAIPPGTDNYGYTF. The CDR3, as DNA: TGCAGTGCTATCCCGCCGGGGACCGATAACTATGGCTACACCTTC.

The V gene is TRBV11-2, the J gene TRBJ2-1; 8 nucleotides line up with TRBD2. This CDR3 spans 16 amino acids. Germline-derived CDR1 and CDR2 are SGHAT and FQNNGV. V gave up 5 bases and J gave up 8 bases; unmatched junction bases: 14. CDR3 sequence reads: CASSPGGRDSLHEQFF. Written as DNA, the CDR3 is TGTGCCAGCAGCCCGGGGGGGCGAGACAGCCTACATGAGCAGTTCTTC.

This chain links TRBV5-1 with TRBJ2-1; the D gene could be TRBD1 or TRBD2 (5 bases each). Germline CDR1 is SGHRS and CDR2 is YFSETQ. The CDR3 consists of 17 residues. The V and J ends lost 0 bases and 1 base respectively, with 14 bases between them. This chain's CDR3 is CASSLGLRGGSYNEQFF. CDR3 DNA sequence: TGCGCCAGCAGCTTGGGCCTTAGGGGCGGGTCCTACAATGAGCAGTTCTTC.

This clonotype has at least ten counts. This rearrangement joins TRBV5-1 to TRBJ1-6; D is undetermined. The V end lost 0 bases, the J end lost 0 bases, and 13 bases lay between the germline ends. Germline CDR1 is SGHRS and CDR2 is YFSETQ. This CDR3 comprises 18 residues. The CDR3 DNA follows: TGCGCCAGCAGCTTGGATCTGGGCCACAGCTCCTATAATTCACCCCTCCACTTT. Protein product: CASSLDLGHSSYNSPLHF.

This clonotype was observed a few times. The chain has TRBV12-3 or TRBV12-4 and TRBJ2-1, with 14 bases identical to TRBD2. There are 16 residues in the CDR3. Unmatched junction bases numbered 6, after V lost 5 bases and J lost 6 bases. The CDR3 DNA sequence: TGTGCCAGCAGTATCGGGACTAGCGGGGGACGCAATGAGCAGTTCTTC. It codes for CASSIGTSGGRNEQFF.

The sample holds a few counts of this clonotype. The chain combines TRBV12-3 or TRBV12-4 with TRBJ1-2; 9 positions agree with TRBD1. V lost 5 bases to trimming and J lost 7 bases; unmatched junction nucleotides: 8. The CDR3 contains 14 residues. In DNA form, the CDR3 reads TGTGCCAGCAGTCCGTGGGACAGGGTGGGTGGCTACACCTTC. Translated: CASSPWDRVGGYTF.

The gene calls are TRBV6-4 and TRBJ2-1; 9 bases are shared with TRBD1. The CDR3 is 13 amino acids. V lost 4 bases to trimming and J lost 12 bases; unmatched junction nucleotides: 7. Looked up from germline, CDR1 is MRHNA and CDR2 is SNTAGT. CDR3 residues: CASSAGTGSGQFF. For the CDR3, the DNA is TGTGCCAGCAGTGCCGGGACAGGGTCCGGGCAGTTCTTC.

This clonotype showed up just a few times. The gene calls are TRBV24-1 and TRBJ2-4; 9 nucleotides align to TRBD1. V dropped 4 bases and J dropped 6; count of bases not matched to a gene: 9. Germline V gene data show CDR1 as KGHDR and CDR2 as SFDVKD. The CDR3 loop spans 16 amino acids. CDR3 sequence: CATSDSRTGVTNIQYF. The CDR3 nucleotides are TGTGCCACCAGTGACTCTAGGACAGGGGTCACAAACATTCAGTACTTC.